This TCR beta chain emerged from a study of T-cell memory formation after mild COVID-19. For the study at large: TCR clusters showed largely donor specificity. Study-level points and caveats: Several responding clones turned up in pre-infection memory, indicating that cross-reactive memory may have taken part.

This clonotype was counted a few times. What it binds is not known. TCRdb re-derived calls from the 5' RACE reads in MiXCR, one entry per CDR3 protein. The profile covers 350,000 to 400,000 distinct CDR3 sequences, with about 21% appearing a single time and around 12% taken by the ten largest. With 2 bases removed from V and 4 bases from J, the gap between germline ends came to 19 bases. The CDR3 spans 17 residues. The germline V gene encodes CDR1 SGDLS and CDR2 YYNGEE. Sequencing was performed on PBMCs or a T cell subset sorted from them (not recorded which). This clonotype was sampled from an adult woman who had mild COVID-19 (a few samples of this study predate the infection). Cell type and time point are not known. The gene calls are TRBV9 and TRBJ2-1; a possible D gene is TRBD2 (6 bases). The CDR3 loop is CASSVRGDQSVYNEQFF. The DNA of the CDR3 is TGTGCCAGCAGCGTCCGCGGGGATCAATCGGTTTACAATGAGCAGTTCTTC. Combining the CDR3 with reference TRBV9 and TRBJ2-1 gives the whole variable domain DSGVTQTPKHLITATGQRVTLRCSPRSGDLSVYWYQQSLDQGLQFLIQYYNGEERAKGNILERFSAQQFPDLHSELNLSSLELGDSALYFCASSVRGDQSVYNEQFFGPGTRLTVL.